Listed here is a single TCR beta chain. The length of the CDR3 is 16 residues. Unmatched junction bases numbered 3, after V lost 0 bases and J lost 1 base. The germline V gene has CDR1 LNHNV and CDR2 YYDKDF (reference sequence). This sample stems from a study of CD8+ T cells in alopecia areata. cDNA serving as the sequencing template came from extracted, reverse transcribed RNA. Assay: immunoSEQ multiplex PCR; the TCRdb copy retains only in-frame clones and omits some. The sample has 100,000 to 130,000 clones, 45% to 60% seen once; the top ten hold around 23%. Material: NKG2D-low CD8+ T cells sorted from blood. This TCR derives from a human donor with alopecia areata. The chain combines TRBV15 with TRBJ2-5; 9 nucleotides line up with TRBD1. In nucleotides, the CDR3 is TGTGCCACCAGCAGAGATGCGGGACAGGGCCAAGAGACCCAGTACTTC. As protein: CATSRDAGQGQETQYF.